This T cell receptor (beta chain) was sequenced for a study of a mutant IDH1 vaccine in newly diagnosed glioma. Study-wide context: Patients were pretreated with radiotherapy, temozolomide, or both, mostly both.

As to this clone: Its antigen is as yet unknown.

The protocol was immunoSEQ multiplex PCR, while the TCRdb copy is restricted to in-frame clones and leaves out a portion. The data contain 65,000 to 70,000 clones, 86% of them singletons. The time point denotes: baseline, week 1 (first vaccination visit). Treatment defined: pre-vaccination baseline after standard-of-care therapy. Study findings and constraints: Pseudoprogression appears to have had no connection to changes in top peripheral T cell clonotypes. Detectable vaccine-induced immune responses arose in about 92% of patients.

The CDR3 loop spans 14 amino acids. V gave up 5 bases and J gave up 10 bases, with 15 bases separating them. The V gene's germline CDR1 is MNHEY and CDR2 SVGAGI. The V call is TRBV6-5, the J call TRBJ1-6, with TRBD1 as a possible D gene (5 bases). The clonotype originates from a man aged 25 to 40 with glioma. The material sequenced was PBMCs, taken from a glioma patient treated with radiotherapy, temozolomide or both. CDR3 region: CASSVPGGGSPLHF. The CDR3 nucleotides are TGTGCCAGCAGTGTACCGGGGGGTGGATCACCCCTCCACTTT.